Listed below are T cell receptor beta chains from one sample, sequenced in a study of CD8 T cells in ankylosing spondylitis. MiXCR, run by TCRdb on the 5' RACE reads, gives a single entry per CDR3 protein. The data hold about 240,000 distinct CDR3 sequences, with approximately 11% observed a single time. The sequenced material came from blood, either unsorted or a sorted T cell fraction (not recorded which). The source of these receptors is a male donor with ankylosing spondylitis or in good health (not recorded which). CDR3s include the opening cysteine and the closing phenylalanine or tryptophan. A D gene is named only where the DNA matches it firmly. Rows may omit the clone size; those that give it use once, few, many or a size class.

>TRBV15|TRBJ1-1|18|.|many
TGTGCCACCAGCAGAGATCAATCGCAGGGCGGGTGGGTCACTGAAGCTTTCTTT
CATSRDQSQGGWVTEAFF
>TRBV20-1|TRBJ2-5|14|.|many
TGCAGTGCGGTACCACAGGGTTTTATAGAGACCCAGTACTTC
CSAVPQGFIETQYF
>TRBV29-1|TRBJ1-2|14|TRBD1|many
TGCAGCGTGAACGTTGGGGACAGGAGCTATGGCTACACCTTC
CSVNVGDRSYGYTF
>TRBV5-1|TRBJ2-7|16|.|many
TGCGCCAGCAGCTTGGCCGGCGGGATCCCGTCCTACGAGCAGTACTTC
CASSLAGGIPSYEQYF
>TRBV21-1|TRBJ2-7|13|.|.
TGTGCCAGCACAGGACAGGGGTCTTACGAGCAGTACTTC
CASTGQGSYEQYF
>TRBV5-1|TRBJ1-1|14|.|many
TGCGCCAGCAGCTTGACACAGGAGCGGACTGAAGCTTTCTTT
CASSLTQERTEAFF
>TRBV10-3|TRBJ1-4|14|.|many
TGTGCCATCAGCGAGAGGGGGGTGAATGAAAAACTGTTTTTT
CAISERGVNEKLFF
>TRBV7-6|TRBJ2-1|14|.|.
TGTGCCAGCAGCTATTCCGCGGGATACAATGAGCAGTTCTTC
CASSYSAGYNEQFF
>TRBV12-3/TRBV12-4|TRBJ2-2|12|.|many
TGTGCCAGCAGGCTAGCGTCCGGGGAGCTGTTTTTT
CASRLASGELFF
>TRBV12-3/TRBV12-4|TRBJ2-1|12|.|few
TGTGCCAGCAGTTACTTCGGGAATGAGCAGTTCTTC
CASSYFGNEQFF
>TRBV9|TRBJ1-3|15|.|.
TGTGCCAGCAGCGTACAAGCAGGGGCTGGAAACACCATATATTTT
CASSVQAGAGNTIYF
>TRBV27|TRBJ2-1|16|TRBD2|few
TGTGCCAGCATCGGGGACTTAGGAAGCGGGAGATATGAGCAGTTCTTC
CASIGDLGSGRYEQFF
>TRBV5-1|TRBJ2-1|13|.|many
TGCGCCAGCAGCACGGGGACGGCAGGCCCGTCGTTCTTC
CASSTGTAGPSFF
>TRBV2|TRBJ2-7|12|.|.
TGTGCCAGCAGTGATCTGAGCTACGAGCAGTACTTC
CASSDLSYEQYF
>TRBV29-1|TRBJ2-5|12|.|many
TGCAGCGGAGAGCAGGGTCAGGAGACCCAGTACTTC
CSGEQGQETQYF
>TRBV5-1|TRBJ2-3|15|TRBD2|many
TGCGCCAGCAGCGGCGGGGGGGCCGGCACAGATACGCAGTATTTT
CASSGGGAGTDTQYF
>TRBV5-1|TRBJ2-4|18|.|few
TGCGCCAGCAGCCCGCTGGGGCAGGGTAGTATGCTCAAAAACATTCAGTACTTC
CASSPLGQGSMLKNIQYF
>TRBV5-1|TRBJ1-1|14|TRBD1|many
TGCGCCAGCAGCGGTCACCAGGGGGGGACTGAAGCTTTCTTT
CASSGHQGGTEAFF
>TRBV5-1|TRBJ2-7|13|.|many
TGCGCCAGCAGCTTGGGACACAACTACGAGCAGTACTTC
CASSLGHNYEQYF
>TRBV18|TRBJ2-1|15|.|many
TGTGCCAGCTCACCGGAGGGGGGGCTTCAGAATGAGCAGTTCTTC
CASSPEGGLQNEQFF
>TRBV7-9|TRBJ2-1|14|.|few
TGTGCCAGCAGCACCGGGACCGTTTCGGGGGAGCAGTTCTTC
CASSTGTVSGEQFF
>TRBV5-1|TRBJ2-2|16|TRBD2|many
TGCGCCAGCAGCAACAATCTAGCGGGGAACACCGGGGAGCTGTTTTTT
CASSNNLAGNTGELFF
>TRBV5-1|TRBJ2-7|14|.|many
TGCGCCAGCAGCTTTTATGGGGGTTTCTACGAGCAGTACTTC
CASSFYGGFYEQYF
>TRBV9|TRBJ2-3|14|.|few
TGTGCCAGCAGCGTTAGGACCCCCAACGGCACGCAGTATTTT
CASSVRTPNGTQYF
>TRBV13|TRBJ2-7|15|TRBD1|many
TGTGCCAGCAGCGTAAACAGGGGCCGTCGGGGCGAGCAGTACTTC
CASSVNRGRRGEQYF
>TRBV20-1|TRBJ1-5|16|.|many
TGCAGTGCAAATGAGGCTCGGGCAGGGGGCAATCAGCCCCAGCATTTT
CSANEARAGGNQPQHF
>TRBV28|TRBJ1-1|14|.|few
TGTGCCAGCAGTTTATCCAGATTGAACACTGAAGCTTTCTTT
CASSLSRLNTEAFF
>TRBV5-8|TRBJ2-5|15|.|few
TGTGCCAGCAGCTTGGACCTATCAGTCCAAGAGACCCAGTACTTC
CASSLDLSVQETQYF
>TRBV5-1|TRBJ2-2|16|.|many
TGCGCCAGCAGCTTGATTACGTCAGCTCTCACCGGGGAGCTGTTTTTT
CASSLITSALTGELFF
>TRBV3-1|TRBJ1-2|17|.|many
TGTGCCAGCAGCCAAGGGAGGGGACGGCTAGCTAACTATGGCTACACCTTC
CASSQGRGRLANYGYTF
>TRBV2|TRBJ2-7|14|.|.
TGTGCCAGCAGTGAGTCTGGGGGCCCCTACGAGCAGTACTTC
CASSESGGPYEQYF
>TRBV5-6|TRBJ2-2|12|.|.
TGTGCCAGCAAAGGGGCGGGCGGGGAGCTGTTTTTT
CASKGAGGELFF
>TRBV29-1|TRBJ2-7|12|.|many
TGCAGCGTGACGGGTTGGGACTACGAGCAGTACTTC
CSVTGWDYEQYF
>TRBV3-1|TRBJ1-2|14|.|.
TGTGCCAGCAGCCGAGCGACCCTCCAGTATGGCTACACCTTC
CASSRATLQYGYTF
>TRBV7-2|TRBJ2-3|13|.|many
TGTGCCAGCAGCCCCAGACTCACAGATACGCAGTATTTT
CASSPRLTDTQYF
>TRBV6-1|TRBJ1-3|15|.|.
TGTGCCAGCAGTCAGAGCGGGAGCTCTGGAAACACCATATATTTT
CASSQSGSSGNTIYF
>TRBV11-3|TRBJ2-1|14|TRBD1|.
TGTGCCAGCAGCACAAGGGACAGGGATAGGGAGCAGTTCTTC
CASSTRDRDREQFF
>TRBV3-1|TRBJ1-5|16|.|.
TGTGCCACCTGCCAAGGGCCGGGGGCTCCCAATCAGCCCCAGCATTTT
CATCQGPGAPNQPQHF
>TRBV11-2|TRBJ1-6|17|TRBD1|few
TGTGCCAGCAGCCCGAAGGACAGGGGCCTCCGGAATTCACCCCTCCACTTT
CASSPKDRGLRNSPLHF
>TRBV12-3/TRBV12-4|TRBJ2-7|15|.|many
TGTGCCAGCAGTTCGCTGAGGGTGAGCACCTACGAGCAGTACTTC
CASSSLRVSTYEQYF
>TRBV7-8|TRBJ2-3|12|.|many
TGTGCCAGCAGCTTATGGGTGGATACGCAGTATTTT
CASSLWVDTQYF
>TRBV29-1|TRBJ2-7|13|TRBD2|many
TGCAGCACTAGGACTAGCGGGAGCCACGAGCAGTACTTC
CSTRTSGSHEQYF
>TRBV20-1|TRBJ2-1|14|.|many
TGCAGTGCCCCACGACTAGGTCCCTACAATGAGCAGTTCTTC
CSAPRLGPYNEQFF
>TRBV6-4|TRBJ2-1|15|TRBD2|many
TGTGCCAGCAGTGACTCGACTAGCGGGTACAATGAGCAGTTCTTC
CASSDSTSGYNEQFF
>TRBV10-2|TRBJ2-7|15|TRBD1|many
TGCGCCAGCAGAGGGGGACAGGGACGCTTCTACGAGCAGTACTTC
CASRGGQGRFYEQYF
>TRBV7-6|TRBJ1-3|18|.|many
TGTGCCAGCAGCGCAAACCCCAGGGACGCTTCCTTTGGAAACACCATATATTTT
CASSANPRDASFGNTIYF
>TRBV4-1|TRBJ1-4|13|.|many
TGCGCCAGCGGAGGGGCAGGGCGGGGAAAACTGTTTTTT
CASGGAGRGKLFF
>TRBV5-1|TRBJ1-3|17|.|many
TGCGCCAGCAGCCCTACTCCAATCGACAACTCTGGAAACACCATATATTTT
CASSPTPIDNSGNTIYF
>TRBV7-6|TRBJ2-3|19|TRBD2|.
TGTGCCAGCAGCACCCCCGGGGCTAGCGGGCCGGGTGACACAGATACGCAGTATTTT
CASSTPGASGPGDTDTQYF
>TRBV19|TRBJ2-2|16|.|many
TGTGCCAGTAGTACCGAGGATAAAGGCTACACCGGGGAGCTGTTTTTT
CASSTEDKGYTGELFF
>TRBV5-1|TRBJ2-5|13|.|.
TGCGCCACCAAGGGACACGACCAAGAGACCCAGTACTTC
CATKGHDQETQYF
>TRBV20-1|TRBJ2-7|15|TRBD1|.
TGCAGTGCTAGAGATGTAAAGACAGGGGGCGACGAGCAGTACTTC
CSARDVKTGGDEQYF
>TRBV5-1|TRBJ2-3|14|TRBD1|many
TGCGCCAGCAGCTTCGGGACAGGGACAGATACGCAGTATTTT
CASSFGTGTDTQYF
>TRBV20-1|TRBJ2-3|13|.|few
TGCAGTGCTAGCGGGGTCGCCACAGATACGCAGTATTTT
CSASGVATDTQYF
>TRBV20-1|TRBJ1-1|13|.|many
TGCAGTGCGGTAGCCCACAGAAACACTGAAGCTTTCTTT
CSAVAHRNTEAFF
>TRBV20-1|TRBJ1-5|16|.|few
TGCAGTGCAACCATCGCAGGCAGCCTCTCAAATCAGCCCCAGCATTTT
CSATIAGSLSNQPQHF
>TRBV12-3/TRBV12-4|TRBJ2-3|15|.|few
TGTGCCAGCCAGGGAAGGACACCAAGCACAGATACGCAGTATTTT
CASQGRTPSTDTQYF
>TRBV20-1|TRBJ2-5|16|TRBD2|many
TGCAGTGCTGATCCGGGACTAGCGGGAGACAAGGAGACCCAGTACTTC
CSADPGLAGDKETQYF
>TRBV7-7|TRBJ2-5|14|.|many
TGTGCCAGCAGCTTAGGCGGGGTGGGGGAGACCCAGTACTTC
CASSLGGVGETQYF